This is a list of T cell receptor beta chains from one sample in a study of CD8 T cell repertoires and HIV-1 epitope variants. Their antigen targets remain unknown. Some clones are missing from TCRdb's copy, which holds only in-frame ones; the method was immunoSEQ multiplex PCR. The sample includes about 5,000 clones, approximately 70% of them seen just once. Material for sequencing was cultured CD8+ T cells derived from PBMCs. Receptor source: a male donor with HIV. The CDR3 runs from the conserved cysteine through the conserved F or W. The D gene is left open where the match is weak. Rows give clone size only sometimes, using once, few, many, or a class for an expanded clone.

TRBV27	TRBJ2-7	.	.	CASSFAGNSYEQYF	TGTGCCAGCAGTTTTGCAGGGAACTCCTACGAGCAGTACTTC
TRBV18	TRBJ2-3	.	TRBD1	CASSDRGRGTDTQYF	TGTGCCAGCTCAGACAGGGGGCGGGGCACAGATACGCAGTATTTT
TRBV5-6	TRBJ2-2	few	.	CASSYGRLEYSDTGELFF	TGTGCCAGCAGCTATGGGAGGCTAGAATATAGCGACACCGGGGAGCTGTTTTTT
TRBV14	TRBJ2-3	.	TRBD2	CASSPSLFGSGKGNTQYF	TGTGCCAGCAGCCCGTCACTTTTTGGTAGCGGGAAAGGGAATACGCAGTATTTT
TRBV28	TRBJ2-7	few	TRBD2	CASTPLAGPYEQYF	TGTGCCAGCACCCCCCTAGCGGGTCCCTACGAGCAGTACTTC
TRBV6-5	TRBJ2-6	few	TRBD1	CASSYTGGSGANVLTF	TGTGCCAGCAGTTACACAGGGGGCTCTGGGGCCAACGTCCTGACTTTC
TRBV11-2	TRBJ1-1	once	.	CASSLAPDGRNTEAFF	TGTGCCAGCAGCTTAGCCCCGGACGGACGGAACACTGAAGCTTTCTTT
TRBV15	TRBJ1-1	.	.	CATSLGSNTEAFF	TGTGCCACCAGTCTAGGGTCCAACACTGAAGCTTTCTTT
TRBV27	TRBJ2-1	once	TRBD2	CASSPQGTNYNEQFF	TGTGCCAGCAGCCCTCAAGGGACTAACTACAATGAGCAGTTCTTC
TRBV11-1	TRBJ2-7	.	TRBD2	CASSLAENGYEQYF	TGTGCCAGCAGTCTAGCGGAGAACGGCTACGAGCAGTACTTC
TRBV14	TRBJ1-3	.	TRBD1	CASSEDRSSGNTIYF	TGTGCCAGCAGTGAGGACAGGAGCTCTGGAAACACCATATATTTT
TRBV5-6	TRBJ1-3	.	.	CASSGGVDEGYSGNTIYF	TGTGCCAGCAGCGGGGGTGTCGATGAGGGATACTCTGGAAACACCATATATTTT
TRBV7-9	TRBJ1-4	once	.	CASSLGGINEKLFF	TGTGCCAGCAGCTTAGGAGGAATTAATGAAAAACTGTTTTTT
TRBV4-1	TRBJ1-1	.	.	CASRRQRGNTEAFF	TGCGCCAGCAGACGACAGCGGGGGAACACTGAAGCTTTCTTT
TRBV29-1	TRBJ2-7	.	TRBD1	CSIGQGYEQYF	TGCAGCATCGGACAGGGGTACGAGCAGTACTTC
TRBV10-2	TRBJ2-3	once	TRBD2	CASSEPSGSTDTQYF	TGCGCCAGCAGTGAGCCTAGCGGGAGCACAGATACGCAGTATTTT
TRBV5-6	TRBJ1-6	few	.	CASSLAEMGSPLHF	TGTGCCAGCAGCTTGGCCGAAATGGGTTCACCCCTCCACTTT
TRBV5-6	TRBJ2-5	.	.	CASSPGRGLGETQYF	TGTGCCAGCAGCCCGGGGAGGGGGCTGGGGGAGACCCAGTACTTC
TRBV28	TRBJ2-7	.	.	CASSFRGAPYEQYF	TGTGCCAGCAGTTTCAGGGGCGCCCCCTACGAGCAGTACTTC
TRBV9	TRBJ2-5	.	.	CASSVAAGLQETQYF	TGTGCCAGCAGCGTAGCTGCGGGGCTACAAGAGACCCAGTACTTC
TRBV6-4	TRBJ2-1	few	TRBD2	CASSETSGDQDEQFF	TGTGCCAGCAGTGAAACTAGCGGGGACCAGGATGAGCAGTTCTTC
TRBV29-1	TRBJ2-1	.	.	CSVAPLFSYNEQFF	TGCAGCGTGGCGCCTCTATTCTCCTACAATGAGCAGTTCTTC
TRBV5-8	TRBJ2-7	.	.	CASSLGQYLREQYF	TGTGCCAGCAGCTTGGGACAGTACCTTCGTGAGCAGTACTTC
TRBV2	TRBJ2-1	.	TRBD2	CASSEVVLAGGNEQFF	TGTGCCAGCAGTGAAGTTGTACTAGCGGGAGGCAATGAGCAGTTCTTC
TRBV5-8	TRBJ1-1	once	.	CASSGGTSNTEAFF	TGTGCCAGCAGTGGGGGGACTTCGAACACTGAAGCTTTCTTT
TRBV5-1	TRBJ2-1	.	TRBD1	CASSELRDRRHYNEQFF	TGCGCCAGCAGCGAACTGAGGGACAGGCGTCATTACAATGAGCAGTTCTTC
TRBV5-1	TRBJ2-2	few	TRBD2	CASSLIAGGSTGELFF	TGCGCCAGCAGCTTAATAGCGGGAGGGTCCACCGGGGAGCTGTTTTTT
TRBV6-5	TRBJ2-2	.	.	CASSYLGTGELFF	TGTGCCAGCAGTTACCTTGGGACCGGGGAGCTGTTTTTT
TRBV28	TRBJ2-7	few	.	CASTKGWGAAYEQYF	TGTGCCAGCACCAAGGGGTGGGGGGCCGCCTACGAGCAGTACTTC
TRBV7-6	TRBJ2-5	.	TRBD1	CASTMTGAGETQYF	TGTGCCAGCACCATGACAGGGGCCGGGGAGACCCAGTACTTC
TRBV19	TRBJ1-4	once	.	CASSIDLAGGEKLFF	TGTGCCAGTAGTATCGATTTGGCCGGGGGAGAAAAACTGTTTTTT
TRBV6-5	TRBJ2-7	.	TRBD1	CASSYGPGQGTYEQYF	TGTGCCAGCAGTTACGGACCCGGACAGGGAACCTACGAGCAGTACTTC
TRBV29-1	TRBJ1-3	.	.	CSVEAGTGNTIYF	TGCAGCGTTGAGGCCGGGACTGGAAACACCATATATTTT
TRBV7-6	TRBJ2-7	.	.	CASSPGLSTYEQYF	TGTGCCAGCAGCCCCGGACTTTCCACCTACGAGCAGTACTTC
TRBV19	TRBJ2-1	.	TRBD2	CASSRTSGRVHEQFF	TGTGCCAGTAGTAGGACTAGCGGGAGAGTCCATGAGCAGTTCTTC
TRBV5-6	TRBJ2-2	.	.	CASSLVGTNTGELFF	TGTGCCAGCAGCTTGGTAGGAACGAACACCGGGGAGCTGTTTTTT
TRBV28	TRBJ2-3	.	TRBD2	CASSLLAGGGDTQYF	TGTGCCAGCAGTTTACTAGCGGGAGGTGGAGATACGCAGTATTTT
TRBV15	TRBJ2-5	.	.	CATSRDRSVGETQYF	TGTGCCACCAGCAGAGATCGATCGGTAGGGGAGACCCAGTACTTC
TRBV7-8	TRBJ1-4	few	.	CASSLRDKPNEKLFF	TGTGCCAGCAGCCTCCGGGACAAGCCGAATGAAAAACTGTTTTTT
TRBV7-6	TRBJ2-2	.	.	CASSLGITSANTGELFF	TGTGCCAGCAGCTTAGGGATCACATCCGCGAACACCGGGGAGCTGTTTTTT
TRBV28	TRBJ1-5	.	.	CASSLGVGESNQPQHF	TGTGCCAGCAGTTTGGGGGTTGGGGAAAGCAATCAGCCCCAGCATTTT
TRBV2	TRBJ2-7	once	TRBD1	CASEDPTGTYF	TGTGCCTCTGAGGATCCGACAGGGACGTACTTC
TRBV28	TRBJ2-7	.	.	CASSLSSYEQYF	TGTGCCAGCAGTTTATCTAGCTACGAGCAGTACTTC
TRBV27	TRBJ2-5	.	.	CASSLVTEETQYF	TGTGCCAGCAGTTTAGTGACAGAAGAGACCCAGTACTTC
TRBV19	TRBJ1-5	.	.	CASSLVSGSDQPQHF	TGTGCCAGTAGTCTTGTCTCGGGGAGTGATCAGCCCCAGCATTTT
TRBV27	TRBJ2-7	.	.	CASSFGLGYF	TGTGCCAGCAGTTTTGGGTTGGGGTACTTC
TRBV30	TRBJ2-7	.	.	CAWGTVSYEQYF	TGTGCCTGGGGGACGGTCTCCTACGAGCAGTACTTC
TRBV5-4	TRBJ1-1	.	TRBD1	CASSQQGGTEAFF	TGTGCCAGCAGCCAGCAGGGGGGCACTGAAGCTTTCTTT
TRBV28	TRBJ2-7	few	TRBD2	CASSPEAGVSEQYF	TGTGCCAGCAGTCCGGAAGCGGGAGTAAGCGAGCAGTACTTC
TRBV7-6	TRBJ2-1	.	.	CASSSEAGNEQFF	TGTGCCAGCAGCTCAGAAGCAGGGAATGAGCAGTTCTTC
TRBV7-2	TRBJ2-5	.	.	CASSSAGIDQETQYF	TGTGCCAGCAGCTCCGCCGGGATAGATCAAGAGACCCAGTACTTC
TRBV27	TRBJ1-1	few	TRBD1	CASSSSPTGEAFF	TGTGCCAGCAGTTCCTCCCCGACAGGGGAAGCTTTCTTT
TRBV4-2	TRBJ2-1	few	.	CASSQDDGYNEQFF	TGTGCCAGCAGCCAAGATGACGGATACAATGAGCAGTTCTTC
TRBV28	TRBJ2-1	.	TRBD2	CASSLSGTSSNEQFF	TGTGCCAGCAGTTTATCAGGGACTAGCTCGAATGAGCAGTTCTTC
TRBV4-3	TRBJ2-2	.	TRBD2	CASSQGPAGGLNGELFF	TGCGCCAGCAGCCAAGGGCCAGCGGGGGGGCTGAACGGGGAGCTGTTTTTT